This TCR beta chain was captured in a study of naive and memory T cell subsets (dated by TCRdb to 2016 to 2017). Concerning the study at large: Sorted naive and memory T cell subsets from peripheral blood were analyzed in the study using a UMI-based, open-source pipeline for TCR alpha and beta sequencing. The functional CMV T cell responses agreed completely with IgG serology results. RNA was DNase-treated and reverse transcribed with TCR constant-region primers, mostly using SuperScript III. Broad study findings and their caveats: A power law was followed by TCR abundance, with an exponent that differed between naive and memory subsets but was consistent across the three individuals. The repertoire findings for the naive and memory subsets could not be validated against a ground truth because none was available. RNA-based TCR counts may be affected by expression changes linked to T cell activation and differentiation. A clonotype was defined as a single alpha or beta chain sequence rather than as a paired alpha/beta receptor. Following error correction, more than 95% of naive TCR sequences occurred only once, which made naive abundance distributions much steeper than those of memory subsets. In both CD4 and CD8 cells, a rise in Gini index and a fall in Shannon and inverse Simpson diversity were observed from naive through CM, EM and EMRA.

From the second PCR step onward, the TCR alpha chain libraries and the TCR beta chain libraries were amplified separately. To determine each donor's CMV status, fresh PBMCs were stimulated overnight with CMV viral lysate, and IFNgamma production from CD4+ T cells was then assessed. Miltenyi beads were used first to positively select CD4 T cells, and CD8 T cells were then positively selected from the CD4-negative fraction. After staining for CD3, CD4, CD8, CD45RA, CD27 and a live/dead dye, cells were sorted on a BD Aria II into four subsets based on CD45RA and CD27. A few healthy volunteers provided blood, and each donor's sample was split into CD4 and CD8 T cells and then further divided into four differentiation subsets. Approximately 120 ml of peripheral blood was taken from each donor, and PBMC were separated by density-gradient centrifugation on Ficoll-Paque PLUS. The sorted cells were lysed in RLT buffer, after which RNA was extracted using a Qiagen RNeasy kit and kept at -80 degrees C.

Preparation of the library involved UMI-ligation and nested PCR. The beta constant-region primer consisted of an equimolar mixture of two oligonucleotides that together covered TRBC1 and TRBC2. The ligated cDNA went through four rounds of PCR with nested alpha and beta constant-region primers together with the SP2 primer. T4 RNA ligase 1 ligated a single-stranded oligonucleotide carrying the SP2 primer and a 12-nucleotide UMI to the cDNA 3' end. Incubation of the ligation reaction lasted about 19-24 hours at 16 degrees C. To avoid over-amplification, PCR2 was usually performed as a SYBR Green qPCR and halted once a predetermined threshold was reached. Agencourt AMPure XP magnetic beads were used for all purifications after the first. Library quantification was done by Qubit, followed by a TapeStation check on which the main peak was expected at around 650 bp. Pooled libraries were sequenced on an Illumina MiSeq using v2 2x251 paired-end kits, and typically roughly 0.85-2.3 million reads were obtained per sample. Each sample library was pooled at roughly 4.1 nM, and roughly 4.5-7% PhiX was included to improve cluster recognition. The authors' pipeline ran thus. V and J genes were assigned to Demultiplexor-processed FASTQ reads by Decombinator through tag matching, with a single base-pair mismatch being allowed. By using UMIs, Collapsinator corrected both sequencing errors and the frequency errors caused by PCR heterogeneity. CDR3Translator translated TCRs and extracted CDR3s from the conserved cysteine to the FGXG phenylalanine, flagging non-productive sequences. Gini, Shannon entropy and inverse Simpson indices were computed after subsampling the repertoires to the same number of UMI-defined TCRs. Within the linear range, a power law was fitted to clonotype abundance distributions using maximum likelihood. On one naive CD8 sample, the pipeline and MIGEC gave similar UMI counts, unique TCR numbers and clonal distributions. A set of 7,322 CMV-associated CDR3 sequences, compiled from VDJdb and a published dataset, was used to search the repertoires. The public sequencing data were trimmed at Q25 with fastp and processed into clonotypes with MiXCR by TCRdb, which kept only in-frame beta chains. Rows are combined by CDR3 protein, so each entry shows the most common genes and DNA. The V and J calls, along with clone size, are taken from TCRdb and not from the paper's own processing. Across this sample there are about 22,000 distinct CDR3 sequences, with 7% to 10% seen only once. Jointly, the top ten make up over 20% of the sample.

On this clonotype itself: The antigen it binds to is not known. Base qualities are not recorded, but no much larger clone differs from it by a single base.

Measured from the cysteine to the phenylalanine, the CDR3 is 16 residues long. CDR3 DNA only is kept here, 48 bases in frame from base 1. The germline V gene sets CDR1 to MGHRA and CDR2 to YSYEKL. V is pruned by 0 bases and J by 4 bases, leaving 8 bases of the junction without a gene match. Here the chain combines TRBV4-1 and TRBJ1-2, and TRBD1 aligns with 7 junction nucleotides. The sample consisted of central memory CD8+ T cells from blood. According to the study, the label for this sample's cell subset or site signals: central memory, CD45RA- CD27+. The sequence was collected from a human donor in good health. The CDR3 has the sequence CASSQEGTAIAYGYTF. The sequenced DNA: TGCGCCAGCAGCCAAGAAGGGACAGCCATAGCCTATGGCTACACCTTC.